This paragraph reports one T cell receptor (beta chain). Its antigen is still unknown. The data derive from a study of T cell repertoires in cytomegalovirus infection. On the study more broadly: In public TCR beta signatures, there were indications of both CMV infection and matching HLA type. Study-wide points: CMV-specific HLA-C-restricted TCR beta clonotypes dominated the ex vivo response.

The CDR3 length is 14 residues. V shed 7 bases and J 5 bases; nucleotides not matched to a gene: 8. TCRdb reprocessed the reads with MiXCR, giving one entry per CDR3 protein. In the table there are approximately 270,000 distinct CDR3 sequences, under 25% of which are singletons. The rearrangement links TRBV12-3 or TRBV12-4 to TRBJ2-5, with 9 bases lining up with TRBD1. The TCR sequence derives from a human donor in good health (CMV status not recorded). Some clones in this sample may be carry-over from other donors' samples. The material sequenced was cultured PBMCs, taken from culture after CMV antigen stimulation. The CDR3 loop is CASNPGTGWETQYF. CDR3 nucleotide sequence: TGTGCCAGCAACCCCGGGACAGGGTGGGAGACCCAGTACTTC.